This T cell receptor beta chain was documented in a study of T cells in Graves' hyperthyroidism and ophthalmopathy. Amplification targeted TCR beta CDR3 regions from RNA transcripts. A set of HTBI primers served as the primers for a first-round RT-PCR of the TCR CDR3. TCRdb passed the multiplex PCR reads through MiXCR, listing each CDR3 protein once. The sample lists about 840,000 distinct CDR3 sequences, about 38% occurring once. The CDR3 contains 14 residues. Trimming removed 0 bases at V and 3 bases at J, with 8 bases between. Germline lookup yields CDR1 LGHDT and CDR2 YNNKEL (reference sequence). The receptor comes from a man younger than 35 with Graves' hyperthyroidism. V gene TRBV3-1 combines with J gene TRBJ1-2; D not certain. Material for sequencing was blood. The CDR3 DNA reads as TGTGCCAGCAGCCAAGACCAGAGAGACTATGGCTACACCTTC. It is translated as CASSQDQRDYGYTF.